The TCR beta chain described here comes from a study of T cell repertoires and HLA-DP antigens. Data came from immunoSEQ multiplex PCR; TCRdb stores just in-frame clones and leaves some out. The table lists about 73,000 clones, roughly 78% of them singletons. In this sample, this clone turned up a few times. Its antigen is unknown. Germline CDR1 and CDR2: SEHNR and FQNEAQ (reference sequence). The CDR3 sequence is 14 residues long. With 5 bases clipped from V and 6 bases from J, the junction kept 6 bases outside the gene matches. The sequenced material came from CD4+ T cells from PBMCs. The chain combines TRBV7-9 with TRBJ2-2; 7 bases are a match to TRBD1. The clonotype comes from a man aged 55-75 years in good health and CMV-seronegative. For the CDR3, the DNA is TGTGCCAGCAGCCAGGGACAGTCGGCCGGGGAGCTGTTTTTT. Protein sequence: CASSQGQSAGELFF.